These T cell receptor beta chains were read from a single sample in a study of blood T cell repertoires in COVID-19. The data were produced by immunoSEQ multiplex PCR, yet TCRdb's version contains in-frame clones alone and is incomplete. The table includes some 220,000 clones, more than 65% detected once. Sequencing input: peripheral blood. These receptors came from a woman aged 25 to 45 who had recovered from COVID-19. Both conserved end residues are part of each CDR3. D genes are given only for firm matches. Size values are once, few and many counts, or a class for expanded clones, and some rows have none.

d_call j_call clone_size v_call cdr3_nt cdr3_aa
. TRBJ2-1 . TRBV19 TGTGCCAGTAGTATAGCTAGCCTTAGCTCCTACAATGAGCAGTTCTTC CASSIASLSSYNEQFF
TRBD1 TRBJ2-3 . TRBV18 TGTGCCAGCTCACCGAGGGCAGGGGGTAGGACAGATACGCAGTATTTT CASSPRAGGRTDTQYF
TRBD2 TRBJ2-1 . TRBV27 TGTGCCAGCAGTTTTAGCGGGAGGGGAGGCTCCTACAATGAGCAGTTCTTC CASSFSGRGGSYNEQFF
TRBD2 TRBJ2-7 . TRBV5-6 TGTGCCAGCAGCTTCCCTAGCGGGATTCGGAAAGAGCAGTACTTC CASSFPSGIRKEQYF
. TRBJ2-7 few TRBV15 TGTGCCACCAGCAGAGATGAGCGATCCTACGAGCAGTACTTC CATSRDERSYEQYF
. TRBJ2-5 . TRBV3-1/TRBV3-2 TGTGCCCGAGGAGCGGACCAAGAGACCCAGTACTTC CARGADQETQYF
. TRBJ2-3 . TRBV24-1 TGTGCCACCAGTGAATCACAGTTGATGGCAGATACGCAGTATTTT CATSESQLMADTQYF
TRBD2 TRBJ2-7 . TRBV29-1 TGCAGCGTCTCGGGGGGGAACGAGCAGTACTTC CSVSGGNEQYF
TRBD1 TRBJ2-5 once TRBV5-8 TGTGCCAGCAGCTTTAGCAGGGGGCGTGGAGAGACCCAGTACTTC CASSFSRGRGETQYF
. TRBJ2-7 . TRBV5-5 TGTGCCAGCAGTCTGGACGGGAGCGCCTACGAGCAGTACTTC CASSLDGSAYEQYF
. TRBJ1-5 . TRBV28 TGTGCCAGCCACGACAGGCCCTATCAGCCCCAGCATTTT CASHDRPYQPQHF
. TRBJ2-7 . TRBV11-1 TGTGCCAGCAGCTTTGACAGGAACTCCTACGAGCAGTACTTC CASSFDRNSYEQYF
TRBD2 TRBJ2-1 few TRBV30 TGTGCCTGGAGTCGGGGACTAGCGGGATATGGTGGGTCCTACAATGAGCAGTTCTTC CAWSRGLAGYGGSYNEQFF
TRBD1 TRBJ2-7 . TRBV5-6 TGTGCCAGCAGCCTAACCGGGACAGGGAACGAGCAGTACTTC CASSLTGTGNEQYF
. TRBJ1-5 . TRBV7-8 TGTGCCAGCAGCTTAGAGCCCCGCGGGGGACGACAGCCCCAGCATTTT CASSLEPRGGRQPQHF
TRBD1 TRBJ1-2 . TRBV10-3 TGTGCCATCAGTGAGTCATACAGGGGCGAAGGCTACACCTTC CAISESYRGEGYTF
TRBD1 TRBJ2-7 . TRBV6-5 TGTGCCAGCAGTCCCGGGACAGTCAAGTACTTC CASSPGTVKYF
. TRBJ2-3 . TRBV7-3 TGTGCCAGCAGCCCAAGGGGGGGCGGGGGACCCCCCACAGATACGCAGTATTTT CASSPRGGGGPPTDTQYF
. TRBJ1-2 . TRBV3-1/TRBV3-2 TGTGCCAGCAGCCAACAGGGGTTCGACTATGGCTACACCTTC CASSQQGFDYGYTF
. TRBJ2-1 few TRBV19 TGTGCCAGTAGTATAGATCACAGGAGTGAGCAGTTCTTC CASSIDHRSEQFF
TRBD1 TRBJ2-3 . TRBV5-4 TGTGCCAGCAGCTCCCGGACAGGGGGAAATACGCAGTATTTT CASSSRTGGNTQYF
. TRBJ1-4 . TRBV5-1 TGCGCCAGCAGCATGGCCACAGGACAACCTGAAAAACTGTTTTTT CASSMATGQPEKLFF
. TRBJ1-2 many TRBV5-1 TGCGCCAGCAGCTTGGGTATAGGACAATTGCTCTATGGCTACACCTTC CASSLGIGQLLYGYTF
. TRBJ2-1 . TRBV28 TGTGCCATCTCCTTTCTAGGTGAGCAGTTCTTC CAISFLGEQFF
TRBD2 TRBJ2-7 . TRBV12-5 TGTGCTAGTGGTTCCCGACTAGCGGGAGGCCAATCCTACGAGCAGTACTTC CASGSRLAGGQSYEQYF
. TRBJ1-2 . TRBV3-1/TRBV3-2 TGTGCCAGCAGCCAAATGGTTACGGTTAACTATGGCTACACCTTC CASSQMVTVNYGYTF
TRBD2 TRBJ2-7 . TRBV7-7 TGTGCTAGCAGCCCCCGCTCCCAAGGACTAGCGTTGTACGAGCAGTACTTC CASSPRSQGLALYEQYF
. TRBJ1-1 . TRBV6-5 TGTGCCAGCAGGGCAGGGATCACTGAAGCTTTCTTT CASRAGITEAFF
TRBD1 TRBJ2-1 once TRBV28 TGTGCCAGCAGTCTAGTCACAGGGGCGGGTGAGCAGTTCTTC CASSLVTGAGEQFF